This TCR beta chain derives from a study of breast tumors, draining lymph nodes, adjacent tissues. Notes on the study in general: Tumor repertoires ranked between lymph nodes and nontumor tissue in diversity, with V and J gene preferences. The data were judged consistent with most tumor T cells coming from lymph node and expanding in tumor. Tumor T cell lymph node origin was a supported hypothesis, not proven. Luminal-like breast cancer showed significantly higher tumor–nontumor repertoire similarity than basal-like.

This clonotype was counted many times. The antigen remains undetermined. The CDR3 covers 16 residues. Germline CDR1 reads SGHRS; CDR2 reads YFSETQ. V was cut by 0 bases and J by 14 bases, with 21 bases left in between. Using its own MiXCR run on the multiplex PCR reads, TCRdb lists one record per CDR3 protein. Of a few hundred thousand distinct CDR3 sequences listed, under 40% are singletons. Breast cancer patients provided tissue from their axillary draining lymph nodes. Material: axillary lymph node tissue. This clonotype was obtained from a female donor with breast cancer. Some clones in this sample may be carry-over from other donors' samples. The chain carries TRBV5-1 and TRBJ1-6, with TRBD1 as a possible D gene (5 bases). The CDR3: CASSLGIGTGPGALHF. In DNA form, the CDR3 reads TGCGCCAGCAGCTTGGGAATCGGGACGGGTCCTGGGGCCCTCCACTTT.